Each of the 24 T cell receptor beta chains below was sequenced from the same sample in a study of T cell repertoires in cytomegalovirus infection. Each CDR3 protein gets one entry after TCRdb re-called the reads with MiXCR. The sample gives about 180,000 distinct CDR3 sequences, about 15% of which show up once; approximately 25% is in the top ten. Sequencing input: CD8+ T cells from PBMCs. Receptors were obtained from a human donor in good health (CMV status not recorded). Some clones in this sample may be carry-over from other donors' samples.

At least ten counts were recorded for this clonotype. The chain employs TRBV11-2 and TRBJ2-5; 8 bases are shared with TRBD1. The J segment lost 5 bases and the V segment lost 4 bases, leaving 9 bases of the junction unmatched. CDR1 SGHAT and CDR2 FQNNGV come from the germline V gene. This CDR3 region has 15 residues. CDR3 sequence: CASSSTGQGLETQYF. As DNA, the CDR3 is TGTGCCAGCAGCTCCACAGGACAGGGTTTGGAGACCCAGTACTTC.

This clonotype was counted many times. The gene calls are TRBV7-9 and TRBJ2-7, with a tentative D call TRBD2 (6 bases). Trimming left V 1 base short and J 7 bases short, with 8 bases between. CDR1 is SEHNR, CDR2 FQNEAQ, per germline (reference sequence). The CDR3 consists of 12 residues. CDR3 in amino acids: CASSLGSGEQYF. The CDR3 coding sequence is TGTGCCAGCAGCTTAGGGAGCGGGGAGCAGTACTTC.

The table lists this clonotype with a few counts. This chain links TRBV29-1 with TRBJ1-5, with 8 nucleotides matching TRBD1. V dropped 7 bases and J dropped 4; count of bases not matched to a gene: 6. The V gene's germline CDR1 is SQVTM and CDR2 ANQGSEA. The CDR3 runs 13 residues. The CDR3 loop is CSAQTGANQPQHF. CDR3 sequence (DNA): TGCAGCGCCCAGACAGGGGCGAATCAGCCCCAGCATTTT. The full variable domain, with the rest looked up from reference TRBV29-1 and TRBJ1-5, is SAVISQKPSRDICQRGTSLTIQCQVDSQVTMMFWYRQQPGQSLTLIATANQGSEATYESGFVIDKFPISRPNLTFSTLTVSNMSPEDSSIYLCSAQTGANQPQHFGDGTRLSIL.

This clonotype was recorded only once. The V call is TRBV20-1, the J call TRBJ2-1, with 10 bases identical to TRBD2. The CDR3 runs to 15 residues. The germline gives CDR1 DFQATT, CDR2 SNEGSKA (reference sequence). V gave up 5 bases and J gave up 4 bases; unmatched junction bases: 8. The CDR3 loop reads CSALLGLAEYNEQFF. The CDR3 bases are TGCAGTGCTTTACTCGGACTAGCGGAGTACAATGAGCAGTTCTTC.

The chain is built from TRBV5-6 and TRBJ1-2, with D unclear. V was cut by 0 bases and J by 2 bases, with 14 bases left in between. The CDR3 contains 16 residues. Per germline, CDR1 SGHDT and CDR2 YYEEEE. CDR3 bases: TGTGCCAGCAGCTTGGAGATGGAGAGGGCGAACTATGGCTACACCTTC. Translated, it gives CASSLEMERANYGYTF.

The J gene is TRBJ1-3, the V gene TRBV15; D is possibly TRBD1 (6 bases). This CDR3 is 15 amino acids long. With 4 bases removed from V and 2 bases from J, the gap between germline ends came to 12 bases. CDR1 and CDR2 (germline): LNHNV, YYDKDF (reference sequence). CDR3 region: CATSTRTAPGNTIYF. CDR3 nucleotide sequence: TGTGCCACCAGCACTCGGACAGCCCCTGGAAACACCATATATTTT.

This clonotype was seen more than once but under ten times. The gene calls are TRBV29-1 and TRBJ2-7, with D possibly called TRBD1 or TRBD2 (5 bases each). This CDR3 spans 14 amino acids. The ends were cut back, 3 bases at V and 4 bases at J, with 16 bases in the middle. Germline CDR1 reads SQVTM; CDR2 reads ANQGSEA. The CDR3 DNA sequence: TGCAGCGTTGAGTCCGGGGCAGGGAATTACGAGCAGTACTTC. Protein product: CSVESGAGNYEQYF.

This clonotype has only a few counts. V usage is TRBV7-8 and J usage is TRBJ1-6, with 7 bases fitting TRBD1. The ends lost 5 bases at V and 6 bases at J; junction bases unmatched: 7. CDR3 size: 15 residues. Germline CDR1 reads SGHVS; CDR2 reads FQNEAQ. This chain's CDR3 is CASSPRQGFNSPLHF. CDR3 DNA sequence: TGTGCCAGCAGCCCTCGACAGGGTTTTAATTCACCCCTCCACTTT.

The CDR3 sequence is CATSRGGVTEAFF. CDR3 nucleotide sequence: TGTGCCACCAGCAGAGGGGGGGTCACTGAAGCTTTCTTT. The V gene is TRBV15, the J gene TRBJ1-1, with a possible D match to TRBD1 (5 bases). Germline V gene sequence: CDR1 LNHNV, CDR2 YYDKDF (reference sequence). Trimming shortened V by 1 base and J by 4 bases, and 7 bases separated the two germline ends. CDR3 length equals 13 residues.

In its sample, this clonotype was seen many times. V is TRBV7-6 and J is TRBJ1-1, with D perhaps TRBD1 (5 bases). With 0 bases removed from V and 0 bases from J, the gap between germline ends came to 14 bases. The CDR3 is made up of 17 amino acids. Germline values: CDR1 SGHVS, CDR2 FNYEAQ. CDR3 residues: CASSLAAERGLNTEAFF. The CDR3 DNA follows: TGTGCCAGCAGCTTAGCGGCGGAGAGGGGATTGAACACTGAAGCTTTCTTT.

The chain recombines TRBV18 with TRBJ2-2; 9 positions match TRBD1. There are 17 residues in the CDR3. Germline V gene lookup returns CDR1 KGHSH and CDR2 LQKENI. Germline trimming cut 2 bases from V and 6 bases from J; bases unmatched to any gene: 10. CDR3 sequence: CASSPNAGQGIAGELFF. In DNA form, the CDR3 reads TGTGCCAGCTCACCAAACGCAGGACAGGGGATTGCCGGGGAGCTGTTTTTT.

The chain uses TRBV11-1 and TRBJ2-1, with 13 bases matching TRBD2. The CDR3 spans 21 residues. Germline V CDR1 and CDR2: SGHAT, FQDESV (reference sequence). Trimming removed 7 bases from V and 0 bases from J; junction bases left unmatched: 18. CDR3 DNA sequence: TGTGCCAGCATTGTGGCAGTGAAGGGACTAGCGGGGATGAGCTCCTACAATGAGCAGTTCTTC. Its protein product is CASIVAVKGLAGMSSYNEQFF.

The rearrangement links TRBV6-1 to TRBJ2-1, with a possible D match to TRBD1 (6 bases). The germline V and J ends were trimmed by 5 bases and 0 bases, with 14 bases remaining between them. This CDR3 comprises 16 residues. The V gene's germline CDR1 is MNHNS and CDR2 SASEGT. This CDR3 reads CASSQGLLSSYNEQFF. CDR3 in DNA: TGTGCCAGCAGTCAGGGGCTCCTGAGCTCCTACAATGAGCAGTTCTTC.

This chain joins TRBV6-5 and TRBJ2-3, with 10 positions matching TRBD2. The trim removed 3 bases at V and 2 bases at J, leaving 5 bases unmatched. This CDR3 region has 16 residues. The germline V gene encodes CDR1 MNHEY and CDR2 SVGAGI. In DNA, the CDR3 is TGTGCCAGCAGTTATTTAGCGGGGGGCAACACAGATACGCAGTATTTT. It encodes CASSYLAGGNTDTQYF.

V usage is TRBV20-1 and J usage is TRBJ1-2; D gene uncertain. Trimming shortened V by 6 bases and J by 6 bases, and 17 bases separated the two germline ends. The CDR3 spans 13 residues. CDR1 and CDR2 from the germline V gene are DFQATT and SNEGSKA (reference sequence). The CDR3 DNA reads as TGCAGTGCATGGAGCCTTCGCCCGGATGGCTACACCTTC. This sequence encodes CSAWSLRPDGYTF.

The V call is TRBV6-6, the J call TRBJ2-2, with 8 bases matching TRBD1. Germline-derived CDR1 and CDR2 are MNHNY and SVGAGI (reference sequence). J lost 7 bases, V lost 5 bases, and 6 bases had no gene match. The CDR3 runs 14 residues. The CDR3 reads CASSNGQGGGELFF. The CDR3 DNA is TGTGCCAGCAGTAACGGACAGGGTGGCGGGGAGCTGTTTTTT.

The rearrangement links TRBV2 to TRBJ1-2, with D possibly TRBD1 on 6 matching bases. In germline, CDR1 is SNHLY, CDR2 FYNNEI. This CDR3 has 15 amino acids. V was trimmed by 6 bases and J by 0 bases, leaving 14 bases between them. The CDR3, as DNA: TGTGCCAGCAGAGAGGACAGATTGTCTAACTATGGCTACACCTTC. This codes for CASREDRLSNYGYTF.

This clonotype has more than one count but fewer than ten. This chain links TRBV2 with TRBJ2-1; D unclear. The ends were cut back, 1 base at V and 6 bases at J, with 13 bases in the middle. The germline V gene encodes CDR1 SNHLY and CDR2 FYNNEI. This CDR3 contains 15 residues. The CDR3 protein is CASSEGASYSNEQFF. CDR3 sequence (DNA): TGTGCCAGCAGTGAAGGGGCGTCTTACTCCAATGAGCAGTTCTTC.

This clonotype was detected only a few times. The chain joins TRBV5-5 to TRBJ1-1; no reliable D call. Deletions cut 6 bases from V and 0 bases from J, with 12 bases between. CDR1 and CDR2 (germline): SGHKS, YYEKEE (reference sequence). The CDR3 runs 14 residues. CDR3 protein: CASIGPPMNTEAFF. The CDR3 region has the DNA TGTGCCAGCATCGGGCCTCCTATGAACACTGAAGCTTTCTTT.

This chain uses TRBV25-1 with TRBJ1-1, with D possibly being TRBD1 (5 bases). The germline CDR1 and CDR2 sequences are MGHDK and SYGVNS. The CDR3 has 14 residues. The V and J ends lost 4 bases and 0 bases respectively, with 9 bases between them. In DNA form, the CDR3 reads TGTGCCAGCAGTGGCAGGGTCGTGAACACTGAAGCTTTCTTT. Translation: CASSGRVVNTEAFF.

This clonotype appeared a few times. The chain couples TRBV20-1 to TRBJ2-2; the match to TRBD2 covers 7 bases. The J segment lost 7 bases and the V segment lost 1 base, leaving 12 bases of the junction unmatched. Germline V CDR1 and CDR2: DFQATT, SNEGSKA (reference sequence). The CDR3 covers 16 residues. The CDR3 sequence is CSARAPPRRGSGELFF. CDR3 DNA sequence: TGCAGTGCTAGAGCGCCCCCAAGGCGGGGGAGCGGGGAGCTGTTTTTT.

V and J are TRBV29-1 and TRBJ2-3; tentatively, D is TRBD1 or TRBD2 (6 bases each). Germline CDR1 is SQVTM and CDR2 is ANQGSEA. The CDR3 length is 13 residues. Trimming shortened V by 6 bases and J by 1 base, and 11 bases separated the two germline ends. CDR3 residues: CSVPGARTDTQYF. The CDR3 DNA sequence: TGCAGCGTCCCGGGGGCCCGCACAGATACGCAGTATTTT.

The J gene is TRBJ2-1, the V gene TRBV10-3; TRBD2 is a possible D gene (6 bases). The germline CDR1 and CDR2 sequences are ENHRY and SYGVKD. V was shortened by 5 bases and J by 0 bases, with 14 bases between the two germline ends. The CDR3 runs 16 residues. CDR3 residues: CAISFSRERSYNEQFF. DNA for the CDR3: TGTGCCATCAGTTTCTCCCGGGAGCGCTCCTACAATGAGCAGTTCTTC.

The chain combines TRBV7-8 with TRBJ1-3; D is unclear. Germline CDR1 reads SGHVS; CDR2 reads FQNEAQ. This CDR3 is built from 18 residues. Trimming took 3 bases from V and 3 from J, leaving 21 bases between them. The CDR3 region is CASSFPAAEIAFGNTIYF. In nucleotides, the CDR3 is TGTGCCAGCAGCTTCCCGGCGGCGGAGATCGCATTTGGAAACACCATATATTTT.